This T cell receptor beta chain was recorded in a study of T cell repertoires in cytomegalovirus infection. The wider study: Public TCR beta signatures were indicative of both CMV infection and a matching HLA type. The study, taken as a whole, reports: People with CMV and the relevant HLA were identified by cumulative public TCR beta family frequency. CMV-specific HLA-C-restricted TCR beta clonotypes dominated the ex vivo response.

This clonotype was counted many times. Its antigen is undetermined. TCRdb called the reads again in MiXCR, with one record for every CDR3 protein. Among fewer than 300,000 distinct CDR3 sequences, more than 20% were seen once, and the ten largest hold 11% to 15%. The CDR3 runs to 14 residues. Trimming removed 5 bases at V and 2 bases at J, with 12 bases between. Per germline, CDR1 SGHVS and CDR2 FQNEAQ. This rearrangement joins TRBV7-8 to TRBJ1-2; tentative D call: TRBD1 (6 bases). This receptor was obtained from a human donor in good health (CMV status not recorded). Some clones in this sample may be carry-over from other donors' samples. The sequenced sample consisted of PBMCs. The CDR3 coding sequence is TGTGCCAGCAGCCCTGGACAGATGAACTATGGCTACACCTTC. This gives the protein CASSPGQMNYGYTF.